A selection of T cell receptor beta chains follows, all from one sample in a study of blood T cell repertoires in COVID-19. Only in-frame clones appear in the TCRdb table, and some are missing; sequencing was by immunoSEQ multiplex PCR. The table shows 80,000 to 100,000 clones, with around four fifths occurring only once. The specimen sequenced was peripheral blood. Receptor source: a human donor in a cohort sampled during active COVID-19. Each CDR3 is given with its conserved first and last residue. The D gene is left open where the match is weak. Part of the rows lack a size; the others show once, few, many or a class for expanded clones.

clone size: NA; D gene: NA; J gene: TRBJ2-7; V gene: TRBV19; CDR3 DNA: TGTGCCAGTAGTATAGATCACCTGGGGCGCAGGGTCCACGAGCAGTACTTC; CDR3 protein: CASSIDHLGRRVHEQYF
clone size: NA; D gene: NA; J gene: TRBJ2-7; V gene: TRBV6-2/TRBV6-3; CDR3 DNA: TGTGCCAGCAGTGCCCACACCCCTCGCCCCTACGAGCAGTACTTC; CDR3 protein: CASSAHTPRPYEQYF
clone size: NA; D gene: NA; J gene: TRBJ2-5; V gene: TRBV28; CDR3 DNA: TGTGCCAGCAGTCCTATAGCCCAAGAGACCCAGTACTTC; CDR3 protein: CASSPIAQETQYF
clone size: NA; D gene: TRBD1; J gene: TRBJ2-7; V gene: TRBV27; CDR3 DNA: TGTGCCAGCAGTCAATCGGGACAGGGGTACGAGCAGTACTTC; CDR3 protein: CASSQSGQGYEQYF
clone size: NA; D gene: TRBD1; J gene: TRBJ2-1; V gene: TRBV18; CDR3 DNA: TGTGCCAGCTCACCCGGGACAGGTTCCTACAATGAGCAGTTCTTC; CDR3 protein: CASSPGTGSYNEQFF
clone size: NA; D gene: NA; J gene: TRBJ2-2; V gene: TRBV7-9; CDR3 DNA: TGTGCCAGCAGCCGAGGGTTTTCGAACACCGGGGAGCTGTTTTTT; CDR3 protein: CASSRGFSNTGELFF
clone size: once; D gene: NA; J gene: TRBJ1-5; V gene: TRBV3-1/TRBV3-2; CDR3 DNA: TGTGCCAGCAGCCAAGGGGCGGGAAATCAGCCCCAGCATTTT; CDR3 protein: CASSQGAGNQPQHF
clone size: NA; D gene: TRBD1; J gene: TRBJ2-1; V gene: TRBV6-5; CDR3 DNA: TGTGCCAGCAGTTACTCTATACAGGGGGCTTGGAATGAGCAGTTCTTC; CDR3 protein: CASSYSIQGAWNEQFF
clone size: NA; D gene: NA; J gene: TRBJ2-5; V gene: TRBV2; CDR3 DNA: TGTGCCAGCAGTGATCTACTAGCAGCGGAGACCCAGTACTTC; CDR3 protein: CASSDLLAAETQYF
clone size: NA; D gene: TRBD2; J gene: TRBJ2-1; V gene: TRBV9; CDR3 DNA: TGTGCCAGCAGCGTTGGGGGGACTAGCGAAACCTACAATGAGCAGTTCTTC; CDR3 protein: CASSVGGTSETYNEQFF
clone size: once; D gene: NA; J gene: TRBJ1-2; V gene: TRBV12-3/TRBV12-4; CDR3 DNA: TGTGCCAGCAGTCCCGGGACTCTCTATGGCTACACCTTC; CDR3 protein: CASSPGTLYGYTF
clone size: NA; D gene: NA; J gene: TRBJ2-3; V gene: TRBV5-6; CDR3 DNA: TGTGCCAGCAGCTTGGAGCGTGGAGATACGCAGTATTTT; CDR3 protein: CASSLERGDTQYF
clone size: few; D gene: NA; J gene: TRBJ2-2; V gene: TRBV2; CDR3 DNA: TGTGCCAGCTGGCGGGATAGCGCGAACACCGGGGAGCTGTTTTTT; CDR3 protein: CASWRDSANTGELFF
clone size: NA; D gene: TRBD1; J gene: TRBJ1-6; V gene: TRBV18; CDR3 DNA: TGTGCCAGCTTTGGGACAGCCAATTCACCCCTCCACTTT; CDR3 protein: CASFGTANSPLHF
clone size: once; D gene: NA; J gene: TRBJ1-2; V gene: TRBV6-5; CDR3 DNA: TGTGCCAGCAGAGCCCGACAGCTCTATGGCTACACCTTC; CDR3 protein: CASRARQLYGYTF
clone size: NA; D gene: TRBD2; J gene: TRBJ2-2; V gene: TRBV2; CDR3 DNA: TGTGCCAGCATCGGACTAGCGGGGGGGTTGAACACCGGGGAGCTGTTTTTT; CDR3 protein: CASIGLAGGLNTGELFF
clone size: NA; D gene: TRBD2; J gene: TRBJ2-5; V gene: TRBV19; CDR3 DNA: TGTGCCAGTAAGAAGCGGGGCCAAGAGACCCAGTACTTC; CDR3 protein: CASKKRGQETQYF
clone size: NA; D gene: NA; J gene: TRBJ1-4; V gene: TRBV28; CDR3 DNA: TGTGCCAGCAGGTTACCAGGGACTAATGAAAAACTGTTTTTT; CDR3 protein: CASRLPGTNEKLFF
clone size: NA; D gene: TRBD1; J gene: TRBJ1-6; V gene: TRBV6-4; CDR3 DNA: TGTGCCAGCAGTCTGAGGACAGGAGGAAATTCACCCCTCCACTTT; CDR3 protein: CASSLRTGGNSPLHF
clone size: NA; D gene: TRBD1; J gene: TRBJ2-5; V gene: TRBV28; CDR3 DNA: TGTGCCAGCAGTAACTACAGGGGAAGGGAGACCCAGTACTTC; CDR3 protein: CASSNYRGRETQYF
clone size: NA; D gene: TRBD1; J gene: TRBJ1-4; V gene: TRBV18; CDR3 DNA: TGTGCCAGCTCACCGCCGGGACAGGGGGAAAAACTGTTTTTT; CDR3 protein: CASSPPGQGEKLFF
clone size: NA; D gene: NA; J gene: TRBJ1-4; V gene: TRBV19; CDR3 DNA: TGTGCCAGTAGAGCGGGCTGGAGAACTAATGAAAAACTGTTTTTT; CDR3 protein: CASRAGWRTNEKLFF
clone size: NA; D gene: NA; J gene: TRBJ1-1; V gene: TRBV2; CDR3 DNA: TGTGCCAGCAGCGGACACTCGCCGAACACTGAAGCTTTCTTT; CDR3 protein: CASSGHSPNTEAFF
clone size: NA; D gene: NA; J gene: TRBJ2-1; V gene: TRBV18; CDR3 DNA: TGTGCCAGCGCGACTAGGCAGGGGGAGAATGAGCAGTTCTTC; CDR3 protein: CASATRQGENEQFF
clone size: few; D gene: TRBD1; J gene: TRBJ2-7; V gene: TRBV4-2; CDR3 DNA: TGTGCCAGCAGCCAAATATTCGGGACAGGGGTGCTCTACGAGCAGTACTTC; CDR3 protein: CASSQIFGTGVLYEQYF
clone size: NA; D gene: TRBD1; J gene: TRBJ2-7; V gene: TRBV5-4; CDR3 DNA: TGTGCCAGCAGCTCGCTGGGACAGGGGCTCGAGCAGTACTTC; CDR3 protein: CASSSLGQGLEQYF
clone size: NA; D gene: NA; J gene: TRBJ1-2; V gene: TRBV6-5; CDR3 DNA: TGTGCCAGCATGTGGGGCACCTATGGCTACACCTTC; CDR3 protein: CASMWGTYGYTF
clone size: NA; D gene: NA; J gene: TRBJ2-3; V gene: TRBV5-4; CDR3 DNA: TGTGCCAGCAGCTCGCCACAGGGTCCAGATACGCAGTATTTT; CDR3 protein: CASSSPQGPDTQYF
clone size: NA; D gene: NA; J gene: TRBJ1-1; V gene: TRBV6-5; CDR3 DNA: TGTGCCAGCAAGGGGCAAAACACTGAAGCTTTCTTT; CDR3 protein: CASKGQNTEAFF
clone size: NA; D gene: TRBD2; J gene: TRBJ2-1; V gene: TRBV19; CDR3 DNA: TGTGCCTCAGCAGAGTCCTCCGGGACTATATACAATGAGCAGTTCTTC; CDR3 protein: CASAESSGTIYNEQFF
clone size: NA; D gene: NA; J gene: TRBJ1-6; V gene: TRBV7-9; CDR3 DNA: TGTGCCAGCAGCTTAGGGCAATATTCACCCCTCCACTTT; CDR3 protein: CASSLGQYSPLHF
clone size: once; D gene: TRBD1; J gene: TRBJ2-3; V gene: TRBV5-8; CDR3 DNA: TGTGCCAGCAGCCTGGGACAGGGCGTGGATACGCAGTATTTT; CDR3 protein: CASSLGQGVDTQYF
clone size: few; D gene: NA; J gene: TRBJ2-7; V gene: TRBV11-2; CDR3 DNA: TGTGCCAGCAGCTCCATCTCCCGGCGGGGGCCCCTTGAGCAGTACTTC; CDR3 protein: CASSSISRRGPLEQYF
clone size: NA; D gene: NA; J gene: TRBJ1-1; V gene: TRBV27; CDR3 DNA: TGTGCCAGCAGTTTCCGCGATCCCCGGGGTTCTGAAGCTTTCTTT; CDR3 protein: CASSFRDPRGSEAFF
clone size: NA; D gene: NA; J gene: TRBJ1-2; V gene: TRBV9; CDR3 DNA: TGTGCCAGCAGCGTAGAAGGCCGGGGGGCTTCCTATGGCTACACCTTC; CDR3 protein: CASSVEGRGASYGYTF
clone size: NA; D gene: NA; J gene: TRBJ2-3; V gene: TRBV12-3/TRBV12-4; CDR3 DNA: TGTGCCAGCAGTTTAGGCCCGGGGGATACGCAGTATTTT; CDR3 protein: CASSLGPGDTQYF